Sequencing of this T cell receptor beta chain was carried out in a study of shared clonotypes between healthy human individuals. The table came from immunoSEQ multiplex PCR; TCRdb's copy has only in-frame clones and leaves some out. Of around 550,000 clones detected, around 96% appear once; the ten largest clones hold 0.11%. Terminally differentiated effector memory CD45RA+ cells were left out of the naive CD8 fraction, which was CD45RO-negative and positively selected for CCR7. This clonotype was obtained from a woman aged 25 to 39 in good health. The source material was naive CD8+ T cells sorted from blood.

CDR3 loop: CASSPDRGGNGYTF. CDR3 DNA sequence: TGTGCCAGCAGCCCGGACAGGGGAGGAAATGGCTACACCTTC. The rearrangement joins TRBV13 to TRBJ1-2, with 9 nucleotides matching TRBD1. The V gene's germline CDR1 is PRHDT and CDR2 FYEKMQ (reference sequence). V lost 5 bases to trimming and J lost 6 bases; unmatched junction nucleotides: 7. CDR3 length equals 14 residues.